The clone carrying this T cell receptor (beta chain) has more than one count but fewer than ten. Original processing methods: Scientists estimated how many nucleated cells there were by amplifying reference gene primers. The data were produced by immunoSEQ multiplex PCR, yet TCRdb's version contains in-frame clones alone and is incomplete. V and J calls and clone size are given by that table; D and trimming were obtained from the DNA. Among roughly 250,000 clones listed, approximately 85% were seen once. This sample was included in a study of blood T cell repertoires in COVID-19. From germline, CDR1 is SGHDN and CDR2 FVKESK. The CDR3 contains 13 residues. Trimming stripped 4 bases from V and 3 bases from J, with 7 bases between.

The source material was peripheral blood. The receptor was derived from a man aged 50-59 years with acute or convalescent COVID-19. The chain employs TRBV14 and TRBJ1-3; D is possibly TRBD1 (6 bases). CDR3 nucleotide sequence: TGTGCCAGCAGCCGAGGGGGTGGAAACACCATATATTTT. Translation: CASSRGGGNTIYF.